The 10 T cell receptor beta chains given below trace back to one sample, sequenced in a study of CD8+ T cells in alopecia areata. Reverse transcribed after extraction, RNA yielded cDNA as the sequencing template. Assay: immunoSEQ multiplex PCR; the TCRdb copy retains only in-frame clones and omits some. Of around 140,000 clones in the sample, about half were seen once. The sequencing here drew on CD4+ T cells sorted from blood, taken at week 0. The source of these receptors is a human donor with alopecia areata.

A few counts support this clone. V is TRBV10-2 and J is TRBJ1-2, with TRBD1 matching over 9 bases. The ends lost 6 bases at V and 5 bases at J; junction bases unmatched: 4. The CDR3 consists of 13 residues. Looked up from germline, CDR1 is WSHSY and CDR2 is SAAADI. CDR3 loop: CASRKGQGYGYTF. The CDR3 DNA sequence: TGCGCCAGCAGAAAGGGACAGGGATATGGCTACACCTTC.

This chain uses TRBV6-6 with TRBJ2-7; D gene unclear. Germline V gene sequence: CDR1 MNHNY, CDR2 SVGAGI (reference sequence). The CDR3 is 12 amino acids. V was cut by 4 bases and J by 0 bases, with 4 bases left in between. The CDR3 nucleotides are TGTGCCAGCAGTTCCAGCTCCTACGAGCAGTACTTC. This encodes CASSSSSYEQYF.

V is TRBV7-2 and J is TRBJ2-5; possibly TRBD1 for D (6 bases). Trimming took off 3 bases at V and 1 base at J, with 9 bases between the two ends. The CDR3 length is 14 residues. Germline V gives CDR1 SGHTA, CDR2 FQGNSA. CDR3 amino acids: CASSFRTAQETQYF. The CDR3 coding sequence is TGTGCCAGCAGCTTCAGGACAGCCCAAGAGACCCAGTACTTC.

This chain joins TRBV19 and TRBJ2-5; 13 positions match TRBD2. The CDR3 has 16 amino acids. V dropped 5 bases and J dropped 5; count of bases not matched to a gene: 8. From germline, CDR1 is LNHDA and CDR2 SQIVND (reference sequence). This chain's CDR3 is CASSADGTSGTETQYF. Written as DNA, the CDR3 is TGTGCCAGTAGTGCGGATGGGACTAGCGGGACGGAGACCCAGTACTTC.

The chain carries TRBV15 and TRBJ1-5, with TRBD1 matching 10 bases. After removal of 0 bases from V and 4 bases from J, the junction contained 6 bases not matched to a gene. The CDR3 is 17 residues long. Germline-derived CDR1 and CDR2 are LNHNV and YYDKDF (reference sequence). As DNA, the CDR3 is TGTGCCACCAGCAGAGATGTGGGACAGGGGTTAAATCAGCCCCAGCATTTT. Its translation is CATSRDVGQGLNQPQHF.

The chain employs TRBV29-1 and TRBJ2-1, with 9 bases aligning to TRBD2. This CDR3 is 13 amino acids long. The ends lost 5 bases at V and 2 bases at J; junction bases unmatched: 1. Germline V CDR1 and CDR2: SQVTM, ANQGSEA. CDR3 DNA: TGCAGCGTTTTAGCGGGGGCCTACAATGAGCAGTTCTTC. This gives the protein CSVLAGAYNEQFF.

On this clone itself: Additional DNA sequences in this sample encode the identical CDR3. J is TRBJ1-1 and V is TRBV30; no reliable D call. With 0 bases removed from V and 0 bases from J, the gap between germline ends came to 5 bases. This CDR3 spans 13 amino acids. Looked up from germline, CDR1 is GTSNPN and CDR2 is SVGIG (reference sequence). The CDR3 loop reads CAWSVRLNTEAFF. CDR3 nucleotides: TGTGCCTGGAGTGTTCGGCTGAACACTGAAGCTTTCTTT.

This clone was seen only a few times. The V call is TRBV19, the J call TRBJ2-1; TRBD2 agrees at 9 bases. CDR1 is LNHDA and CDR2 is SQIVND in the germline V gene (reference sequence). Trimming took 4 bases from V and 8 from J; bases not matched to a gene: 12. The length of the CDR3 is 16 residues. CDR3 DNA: TGTGCCAGTAGTACGTGGGGCAGCGGGAGGAGAGATGAGCAGTTCTTC. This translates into CASSTWGSGRRDEQFF.

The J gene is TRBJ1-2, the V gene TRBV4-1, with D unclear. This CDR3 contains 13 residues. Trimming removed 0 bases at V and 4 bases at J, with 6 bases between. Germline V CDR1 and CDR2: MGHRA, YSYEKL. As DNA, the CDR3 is TGCGCCAGCAGCCAAGATCACGGCTATGGCTACACCTTC. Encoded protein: CASSQDHGYGYTF.

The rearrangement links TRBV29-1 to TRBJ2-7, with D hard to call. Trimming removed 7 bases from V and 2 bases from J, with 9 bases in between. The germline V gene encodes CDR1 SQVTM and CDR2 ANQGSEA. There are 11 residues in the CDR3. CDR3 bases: TGCAGCGGCGTTTTTGCCTACGAGCAGTACTTC. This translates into CSGVFAYEQYF.